This TCR beta chain derives from a study of cytomegalovirus exposure and HLA in healthy donors. Notes on the study in general: Later analysis identified a missense DCLRE1C variant that was linked to TCR beta V- and J-gene trimming.

Vbeta (60) and Jbeta (13) primers were used in the PCR. Repertoires were generated with immunoSEQ multiplex PCR, while TCRdb's copy carries only in-frame clones and drops some. The table includes some 120,000 clones, 75% to 85% detected once. Concerning this clone: No antigen is known for it.

Germline CDR1 is SGHAT and CDR2 is FQNNGV. This CDR3 comprises 16 residues. V shed 5 bases and J 1 base; nucleotides not matched to a gene: 9. The genes are TRBV11-2 and TRBJ2-5, with TRBD2 identical over 8 bases. Sequenced: PBMCs. The receptor's source is a male donor in good health and CMV-seronegative. In DNA, the CDR3 is TGTGCCAGCAGCCCCCTCGGAGCGGGAGTCCAAGAGACCCAGTACTTC. The encoded protein is CASSPLGAGVQETQYF.